This T cell receptor beta chain originates from a study of CD8 T cells in ankylosing spondylitis. Study findings and constraints: Significant enrichment of disease-linked clones was reportedly seen in matched ankylosing spondylitis synovial fluid. Characteristic, it appeared, of ankylosing spondylitis blood was a TCR beta motif of eight highly homologous variants.

V lost 0 bases and J 4 bases, leaving 7 bases between the germline ends. There are 14 residues in the CDR3. Germline CDR1 reads SEHNR; CDR2 reads FQNEAQ (reference sequence). This clonotype appeared a few times. No antigen is known for it. Library preparation for TCR beta used quantitative 5'-RACE with molecular barcodes. TCRdb reprocessed the 5' RACE reads via MiXCR and lists one record per CDR3 protein. The profile covers 350,000 to 550,000 distinct CDR3 sequences, with roughly 25% appearing a single time and 0.89% taken by the ten largest. The chain is built from TRBV7-9 and TRBJ1-5; no firm D call. This TCR was sampled from a male donor with ankylosing spondylitis. Sequencing was done on a sample of blood, either unsorted or a sorted T cell fraction (not recorded which). CDR3 sequence (DNA): TGTGCCAGCAGCTTAGCGAATATAAATCAGCCCCAGCATTTT. It translates to CASSLANINQPQHF.